Listed below are T cell receptor beta chains from one sample, sequenced in a study of T cells in Graves' hyperthyroidism and ophthalmopathy. Using its own MiXCR run on the multiplex PCR reads, TCRdb lists one record per CDR3 protein. Of roughly 520,000 distinct CDR3 sequences listed, around a quarter are singletons. Sequenced material: blood. These receptors all stem from a woman in her thirties with Graves' ophthalmopathy. Both conserved end residues are part of each CDR3. D genes are given only for firm matches. Clone sizes are given selectively: once, few, many, or a class where the clone is expanded.

CDR3 length	clone size	V gene	D gene	J gene	CDR3 DNA	CDR3 protein
12	-	TRBV2	-	TRBJ2-7	TGTGCCAGCAGGGTAGAGACCTACGAGCAGTACTTC	CASRVETYEQYF
16	many	TRBV10-1	TRBD1	TRBJ2-2	TGCGCCATACAGGGGGCGGGACCGCCCTACACCGGGGAGCTGTTTTTT	CAIQGAGPPYTGELFF
14	few	TRBV20-1	-	TRBJ2-7	TGCAGTGCTAAAGACCTTCGGGACTCCTACGAGCAGTACTTC	CSAKDLRDSYEQYF
16	-	TRBV7-8	TRBD2	TRBJ2-2	TGTGCCAGCAGCTTCAGACTAGCGGTGAACACCGGGGAGCTGTTTTTT	CASSFRLAVNTGELFF
16	many	TRBV18	TRBD2	TRBJ2-5	TGTGCCAGCTCACCCTTCGCGACTAGCGGACAAGAGACCCAGTACTTC	CASSPFATSGQETQYF
14	many	TRBV5-1	-	TRBJ1-1	TGCGCCAGCAGCTTTCGGCAGCGGAACACTGAAGCTTTCTTT	CASSFRQRNTEAFF
15	many	TRBV29-1	-	TRBJ2-5	TGCAGCGTTGAAGATCAACGGGGGCCTCAAGAGACCCAGTACTTC	CSVEDQRGPQETQYF
15	many	TRBV11-2	TRBD2	TRBJ2-5	TGTGCCAGCAGCTTAGAAGCGGGGGGGAGAGAGACCCAGTACTTC	CASSLEAGGRETQYF
14	many	TRBV4-1	TRBD2	TRBJ2-5	TGCGCCAGCAGCCGACTAGCGGGGAAAGAGACCCAGTACTTC	CASSRLAGKETQYF
13	-	TRBV15	-	TRBJ1-5	TGTGCCACCAGCAGAGGAAGAAGTCAGCCCCAGCATTTT	CATSRGRSQPQHF
14	-	TRBV6-1	-	TRBJ1-2	TGTGCCAGCAGTGAAGCCAAAGGGTACGTTGGCTACACCTTC	CASSEAKGYVGYTF
12	-	TRBV29-1	TRBD1	TRBJ1-2	TGCAGCGTAACAGGGGGCACCTATGGCTACACCTTC	CSVTGGTYGYTF
14	once	TRBV5-1	TRBD1	TRBJ1-2	TGCGCCAGCAGCTCCGACAGGGGTGGTGATGGCTACACCTTC	CASSSDRGGDGYTF
15	many	TRBV6-1	-	TRBJ2-6	TGTGCCAGCAGTACGGACCCCTCTGGGGCCAACGTCCTGACTTTC	CASSTDPSGANVLTF
14	many	TRBV7-9	TRBD1	TRBJ2-7	TGTGCCAGCAGCTTTTTACAGGGGGCCTACGAGCAGTACTTC	CASSFLQGAYEQYF
15	-	TRBV3-1	-	TRBJ1-1	TGTGCCAGCAGCCCCCCGACAGCTTGGCGGACTGAAGCTTTCTTT	CASSPPTAWRTEAFF
12	few	TRBV24-1	-	TRBJ2-7	TGTGCCACCAGTGATCAGCAGTACGAGCAGTACTTC	CATSDQQYEQYF
14	many	TRBV13	-	TRBJ2-2	TGTGCCAGCAGCTTAGGCCGCCTTCCCGGGGAGCTGTTTTTT	CASSLGRLPGELFF
16	-	TRBV12-3/TRBV12-4	-	TRBJ1-3	TGTGCCAGCCAGAGTGCCTCCCAGGTCTCTGGAAACACCATATATTTT	CASQSASQVSGNTIYF
17	many	TRBV27	TRBD2	TRBJ2-7	TGTGCCAGCAGAGAGAACCAGGGGACGGGACTAGCGGGACCGCAGTACTTC	CASRENQGTGLAGPQYF
14	many	TRBV7-2	TRBD1	TRBJ1-3	TGTGCCAGCAGCCCCCGGACAGGGGAAAACACCATATATTTT	CASSPRTGENTIYF
15	many	TRBV6-1	-	TRBJ1-5	TGTGCCAGCAGCGACCGGGGGAGCGAAAATCAGCCCCAGCATTTT	CASSDRGSENQPQHF
13	many	TRBV20-1	-	TRBJ2-7	TGCAGTGCTAGTTGGGACGCAGGTTTCGAGCAGTACTTC	CSASWDAGFEQYF
14	many	TRBV18	-	TRBJ2-5	TGTGCCAGCTCACCACCTCGACACGAAGAGACCCAGTACTTC	CASSPPRHEETQYF
11	many	TRBV29-1	-	TRBJ1-1	TGCAGCGTTGAAGATCTCAGTACGGCTTTCTTT	CSVEDLSTAFF
16	-	TRBV12-3/TRBV12-4	-	TRBJ1-1	TGTGCCAGCAGTCCGCGGGACTCTCTGGGGGGGCTGGAAGCTTTCTTT	CASSPRDSLGGLEAFF
13	many	TRBV19	-	TRBJ1-5	TGTGCCAGTAGTATAAAGGCCAATCAGCCCCAGCATTTT	CASSIKANQPQHF
13	many	TRBV6-1	-	TRBJ1-5	TGTGCCAGCAGTGCAGAGACCAATCAGCCCCAGCATTTT	CASSAETNQPQHF
15	many	TRBV30	-	TRBJ2-7	TGTGCCTGGAACCTCTGGCAGGGGCGAACCTACGAGCAGTACTTC	CAWNLWQGRTYEQYF
14	many	TRBV6-2/TRBV6-3	-	TRBJ2-2	TGTGCCAGCAGTTACCCGGAGAACACCGGGGAGCTGTTTTTT	CASSYPENTGELFF
15	-	TRBV18	TRBD2	TRBJ2-5	TGTGCCAGCTCACCCCTAACTAGCGAGCAAGAGACCCAGTACTTC	CASSPLTSEQETQYF
15	many	TRBV5-1	-	TRBJ2-7	TGCGCCAGCAGCTTAGAGGGGGTCCCGTCCTACGAGCAGTACTTC	CASSLEGVPSYEQYF